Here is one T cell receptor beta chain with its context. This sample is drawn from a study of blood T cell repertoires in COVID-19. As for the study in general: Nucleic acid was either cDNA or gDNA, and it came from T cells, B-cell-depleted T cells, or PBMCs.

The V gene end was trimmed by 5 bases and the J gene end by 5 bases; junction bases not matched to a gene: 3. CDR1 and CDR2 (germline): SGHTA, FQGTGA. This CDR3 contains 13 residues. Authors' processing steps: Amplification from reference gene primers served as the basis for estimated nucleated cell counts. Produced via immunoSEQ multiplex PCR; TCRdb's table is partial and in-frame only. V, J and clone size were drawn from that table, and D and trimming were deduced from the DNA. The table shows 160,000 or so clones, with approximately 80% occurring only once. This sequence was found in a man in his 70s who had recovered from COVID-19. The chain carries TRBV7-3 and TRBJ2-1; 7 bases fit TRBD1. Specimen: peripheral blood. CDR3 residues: CASSTGQHNEQFF. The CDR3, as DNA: TGTGCCAGCAGCACGGGACAGCACAATGAGCAGTTCTTC.